These 26 T cell receptor beta chains came from one sample sequenced in a study of blood T cell repertoires in COVID-19. Clones were read by immunoSEQ multiplex PCR, and TCRdb kept only the in-frame ones, dropping some. This repertoire shows fewer than 150,000 clones, around 88% found once; its top ten account for roughly 1%. Sequenced: peripheral blood. These receptors were collected from a woman aged 45-65 years with active or convalescent COVID-19.

This chain links TRBV5-1 with TRBJ1-5, with TRBD1 identical over 8 bases. This CDR3 is built from 15 residues. V lost 0 bases and J lost 5; bases outside the gene matches: 4. Looked up from germline, CDR1 is SGHRS and CDR2 is YFSETQ. The CDR3 nucleotides are TGCGCCAGCAGCTTGGACGGACAGGGACATCAGCCCCAGCATTTT. Its translation: CASSLDGQGHQPQHF.

This clone was observed a single time. The chain combines TRBV19 with TRBJ2-3; 12 nucleotides match TRBD2. The V gene's germline CDR1 is LNHDA and CDR2 SQIVND (reference sequence). V lost 3 bases, J lost 1 base, and 5 bases stayed unmatched. The CDR3 is 17 residues long. CDR3 nucleotide sequence: TGTGCCAGTAGTATGCTAGCGGGAGGGCCCGGCACAGATACGCAGTATTTT. This codes for CASSMLAGGPGTDTQYF.

The chain carries TRBV4-2 and TRBJ1-6, with 8 bases identical to TRBD1. From germline, CDR1 is LGHNA and CDR2 YNFKEQ. The CDR3 loop spans 15 amino acids. V gave up 4 bases and J gave up 8 bases; unmatched junction bases: 7. The CDR3 loop reads CASSPQGAQDSPLHF. In nucleotides, the CDR3 is TGTGCCAGCAGCCCGCAGGGGGCGCAGGATTCACCCCTCCACTTT.

The rearrangement joins TRBV20-1 to TRBJ2-5, with TRBD2 matching over 7 bases. CDR1 and CDR2 from the germline V gene are DFQATT and SNEGSKA (reference sequence). After removal of 1 base from V and 10 bases from J, the junction contained 3 bases not matched to a gene. This CDR3 region has 11 residues. The CDR3 DNA is TGCAGTGCTAGAGTGGGGGAGGGCCAGTACTTC. It yields the protein CSARVGEGQYF.

The chain employs TRBV6-5 and TRBJ2-3; TRBD2 aligns across 7 bases. The length of the CDR3 is 16 residues. The germline CDR1 and CDR2 sequences are MNHEY and SVGAGI. Trimming at V came to 2 bases and at J to 5 bases, leaving 10 bases not matched to a gene. The CDR3 is CASSYGSAGVQDTQYF. For the CDR3, the DNA is TGTGCCAGCAGTTACGGGAGCGCGGGAGTTCAAGATACGCAGTATTTT.

This rearrangement joins TRBV11-3 to TRBJ2-5; 7 nucleotides match TRBD2. The V gene end was trimmed by 1 base and the J gene end by 2 bases; junction bases not matched to a gene: 4. In germline, CDR1 is SGHNT, CDR2 YENEEA. The CDR3 runs 15 residues. The CDR3 nucleotides are TGTGCCAGCAGCTTAGGGGAAGCGGGACAAGAGACCCAGTACTTC. Translated, it gives CASSLGEAGQETQYF.

The chain is built from TRBV12-3 or TRBV12-4 and TRBJ2-7; 7 nucleotides agree with TRBD1. This CDR3 contains 13 residues. Losses at the gene ends were 5 bases for V and 2 bases for J; bases not matched to a gene: 3. The chain's CDR3 is CASSLQGAYEQYF. The CDR3 DNA reads as TGTGCCAGCAGTCTGCAGGGGGCCTACGAGCAGTACTTC.

The V call is TRBV19, the J call TRBJ2-1; 10 bases are a match to TRBD2. Germline V gene sequence: CDR1 LNHDA, CDR2 SQIVND (reference sequence). J gave up 6 bases and V 2 bases, and 10 bases lay outside the gene matches. The CDR3 totals 17 residues. The CDR3 nucleotides read TGTGCCAGTAGTATACCTCCCCTAGCGGGAGTCGGCAATGAGCAGTTCTTC. The encoded protein is CASSIPPLAGVGNEQFF.

This chain joins TRBV7-9 and TRBJ2-7, with unresolved D. The CDR3 spans 14 residues. Germline CDR1 and CDR2: SEHNR and FQNEAQ (reference sequence). Trimming stripped 1 base from V and 4 bases from J, with 11 bases between. The CDR3 loop is CASSLGPIGYEQYF. The CDR3 DNA sequence: TGTGCCAGCAGCTTAGGACCGATCGGGTACGAGCAGTACTTC.

This chain joins TRBV19 and TRBJ2-7; 10 bases align to TRBD2. The V gene's germline CDR1 is LNHDA and CDR2 SQIVND (reference sequence). J lost 6 bases, V lost 8 bases, and 16 bases had no gene match. This CDR3 is built from 16 residues. This CDR3 is CASRSGGPVAGGEQYF. The CDR3 coding sequence is TGTGCCAGTCGGTCCGGGGGCCCGGTAGCGGGAGGCGAGCAGTACTTC.

The chain links TRBV3-1 (or the pseudogene TRBV3-2) to TRBJ2-1, with 10 bases aligning to TRBD2. Germline CDR1 LGHDT, CDR2 YNNKEL (reference sequence). V trimming: 1 base; J trimming: 7 bases; junction bases outside the gene matches: 7. CDR3 size: 16 residues. The CDR3 nucleotides read TGTGCCAGCAGCCAAGCCGGACTAGCGGATGGGAATGAGCAGTTCTTC. This sequence encodes CASSQAGLADGNEQFF.

The CDR3 here is CASSPGLAGDGETQYF. CDR3 DNA sequence: TGTGCCAGCTCACCGGGACTAGCGGGAGATGGAGAGACCCAGTACTTC. The rearrangement uses TRBV18 and TRBJ2-5, with 14 bases lining up with TRBD2. The germline V gene has CDR1 KGHSH and CDR2 LQKENI. With V trimmed by 3 bases and J by 4 bases, 4 bases remained unmatched. The CDR3 covers 16 residues.

This clone was found a few times. The chain employs TRBV2 and TRBJ2-7; 9 bases are a match to TRBD1. Looked up from germline, CDR1 is SNHLY and CDR2 is FYNNEI. The CDR3 is 13 residues long. The J segment lost 3 bases and the V segment lost 8 bases, leaving 5 bases of the junction unmatched. Written as DNA, the CDR3 is TGTGCCAGCGGGGACAGGGTAAACTACGAGCAGTACTTC. Amino acid sequence: CASGDRVNYEQYF.

This chain links TRBV14 with TRBJ2-5; TRBD1 matches at 9 bases. The CDR3 runs 16 residues. After removal of 4 bases from V and 9 bases from J, the junction contained 15 bases not matched to a gene. Germline V gene data show CDR1 as SGHDN and CDR2 as FVKESK. CDR3 protein: CASSRIGQGQAGSQYF. CDR3 nucleotide sequence: TGTGCCAGCAGCCGGATCGGACAGGGGCAAGCAGGGTCCCAGTACTTC.

The genes are TRBV6-2 or TRBV6-3 and TRBJ1-1; unclear D gene. The V gene lost 6 bases and the J gene lost 0 bases, with 5 bases spanning the gap. Germline values: CDR1 MNHEY, CDR2 SVGEGT. The CDR3 is 12 residues long. CDR3 protein: CASSLLNTEAFF. Here the CDR3 DNA reads TGTGCCAGCAGCCTATTGAACACTGAAGCTTTCTTT.

This clone was found a few times. V is TRBV18 and J is TRBJ1-3, with 8 bases that match TRBD1. The CDR3 runs 15 residues. J gave up 1 base and V 3 bases, and 2 bases lay outside the gene matches. CDR1 KGHSH and CDR2 LQKENI come from the germline V gene. CDR3 DNA: TGTGCCAGCTCACCCGGGACAGGATCTGGAAACACCATATATTTT. Translating it yields CASSPGTGSGNTIYF.

The chain uses TRBV28 and TRBJ1-4; D uncertain. Trimming took 2 bases from V and 8 from J, leaving 18 bases between them. This CDR3 region has 16 residues. The germline V gene has CDR1 MDHEN and CDR2 SYDVKM. The CDR3 reads CASSLPHQESSEKLFF. The CDR3, as DNA: TGTGCCAGCAGTTTACCCCACCAGGAATCCTCGGAAAAACTGTTTTTT.

The J gene is TRBJ2-4, the V gene TRBV18, with 8 bases matching TRBD2. Germline assignment: CDR1 KGHSH and CDR2 LQKENI. The V gene end was trimmed by 2 bases and the J gene end by 9 bases; junction bases not matched to a gene: 12. CDR3 length: 16 residues. The CDR3 coding sequence is TGTGCCAGCTCACCAACGGCAGCGGGAGTTTTCGTCATTCAGTACTTC. The encoded protein is CASSPTAAGVFVIQYF.

V usage is TRBV5-1 and J usage is TRBJ2-1, with TRBD2 as a possible D gene (6 bases). This CDR3 has 15 residues. V lost 2 bases and J 0 bases, leaving 9 bases between the germline ends. Germline V lookup: CDR1 SGHRS, CDR2 YFSETQ. The DNA for the CDR3 is TGCGCCAGCAGCTTTGCGGGGAGCTCCTACAATGAGCAGTTCTTC. Its translation: CASSFAGSSYNEQFF.

V gene TRBV29-1 combines with J gene TRBJ1-1; no clear D. This CDR3 region has 12 residues. V was shortened by 7 bases and J by 8 bases, with 17 bases between the two germline ends. Germline V lookup: CDR1 SQVTM, CDR2 ANQGSEA. CDR3 DNA sequence: TGCAGCGCCGCAAACACGTTTCTGGAAGCTTTCTTT. It encodes CSAANTFLEAFF.

The chain uses TRBV24-1 and TRBJ2-1; 14 nucleotides line up with TRBD2. Germline assignment: CDR1 KGHDR and CDR2 SFDVKD. The J segment lost 10 bases and the V segment lost 1 base, leaving 8 bases of the junction unmatched. The CDR3 runs 17 residues. The CDR3 sequence: CATSDFPGTSGSGEQFF. CDR3 nucleotide sequence: TGTGCCACCAGTGATTTCCCCGGGACTAGCGGGAGTGGGGAGCAGTTCTTC.

CDR3 sequence: CAWSRVGDQPQHF. The CDR3 region has the DNA TGTGCCTGGAGCAGGGTAGGGGATCAGCCCCAGCATTTT. The genes are TRBV30 and TRBJ1-5; TRBD1 is a possible D gene (5 bases). The CDR3 length is 13 residues. Trimming shortened V by 3 bases and J by 5 bases, and 11 bases separated the two germline ends. CDR1 is GTSNPN and CDR2 is SVGIG in the germline V gene (reference sequence).

The rearrangement links TRBV7-3 to TRBJ2-1, with TRBD2 identical over 8 bases. This CDR3 comprises 13 residues. J gave up 13 bases and V 4 bases, and 9 bases lay outside the gene matches. Germline assignment: CDR1 SGHTA and CDR2 FQGTGA. This chain's CDR3 is CASSSPDSGTQFF. CDR3 nucleotides: TGTGCCAGCAGCTCACCCGATAGCGGGACCCAGTTCTTC.

This clone showed up just once. The rearrangement links TRBV2 to TRBJ2-3; 12 bases map to TRBD2. V trimming: 6 bases; J trimming: 1 base; junction bases outside the gene matches: 2. CDR3 length equals 15 residues. Germline CDR1 is SNHLY and CDR2 is FYNNEI. In nucleotides, the CDR3 is TGTGCCAGCAGAAGACTAGCGGGAGGCACAGATACGCAGTATTTT. Protein: CASRRLAGGTDTQYF.

Turning to this clone: One junction end does not reproduce the germline sequence, and a read error may be involved. The rearrangement links TRBV19 to TRBJ2-5; 10 bases are a match to TRBD2. The germline V gene encodes CDR1 LNHDA and CDR2 SQIVND (reference sequence). CDR3 size: 11 residues. CDR3 DNA sequence: TGTGCCAGTAGTTCGCTAGCGGGAGTGAACTTC. Amino acids: CASSSLAGVNF.

The V gene is TRBV24-1, the J gene TRBJ2-1, with TRBD2 matching 15 bases. CDR3 size: 18 residues. V lost 5 bases, J lost 6 bases, and 10 bases stayed unmatched. The germline V gene encodes CDR1 KGHDR and CDR2 SFDVKD. This chain's CDR3 is CATSGVLGTSGRPNEQFF. The CDR3 DNA sequence: TGTGCCACCAGTGGGGTCCTCGGGACTAGCGGGAGGCCCAATGAGCAGTTCTTC.